This is a list of T cell receptor beta chains from one sample in a study of T cells in Graves' hyperthyroidism and ophthalmopathy. One entry per CDR3 protein results from TCRdb running MiXCR on the multiplex PCR reads. The data hold roughly 200,000 distinct CDR3 sequences, with roughly a sixth observed a single time. The sequenced sample consisted of blood. The receptor source for this set is a woman between 50 and 59 years old with Graves' hyperthyroidism. CDR3s leave out the opening cysteine and the closing phenylalanine or tryptophan.

V gene	CDR3 protein
TRBV20-1	SARSRGTYEQY
TRBV6-1	ASSDTWDMSEAF
TRBV28	ASSSPGVRTPLH
TRBV6-1	ATKGTSTDTQC
TRBV30	AWVRTGLGTEAF
TRBV11-2	ASSLAGEGGETQY
TRBV9	ASSVEDGTGTYEQY
TRBV19	ASSRGHPNQPQH
TRBV29-1	SVAIEISWGYT
TRBV20-1	SARDLVEGITYNEQF
TRBV11-3	ASSLAPLAGLTYEQY
TRBV7-2	ASSLGLQGETQY
TRBV19	ASSISGVWDSYEQY
TRBV18	ASSLQTGSNQPQH
TRBV29-1	SVDKSSYNEQF
TRBV7-6	ASSLEVGGLYGYT
TRBV28	ASSNRLAGGPGNEQF
TRBV7-9	ASSLDVKNQPQH
TRBV5-1	ASSLERGSWNTQY
TRBV4-1	ASSQETGGGTEAF
TRBV19	ASSGTGLLTNTGELF
TRBV7-9	AIDGSDDVTSDTQY
TRBV12-3/TRBV12-4	ASSFSGANQPQH
TRBV19	ASSVGPRPEAF
TRBV27	ASSPAVVETQY
TRBV28	ASDTTTMNTEAF
TRBV30	AWSRGSTNEKLF
TRBV6-6	ASSYRMGHHSNQPQH
TRBV6-5	ASSYSSWRPFGYYEQY
TRBV20-1	SARDRQGYGYT
TRBV6-2/TRBV6-3	ASSYSIRENQPQH
TRBV5-1	ASSFEGPRDEQY
TRBV24-1	ATSLTTGGFGRTTGELF
TRBV7-2	ASSSPMVYEQF
TRBV7-9	ASSSTGGLETQY
TRBV6-1	ASSEVSWAV
TRBV20-1	SARPRGNYQPQH
TRBV6-2/TRBV6-3	ASTTTGLYGYT
TRBV2	ASSEPLAGKNQPQH
TRBV7-9	ASSLPDELTAF
TRBV6-1	ASSEALRLAGIYEQY
TRBV30	AWNNGAGAPYEQY
TRBV18	ASSLTQQNQPQH
TRBV5-6	ASSPVGISTDTQY
TRBV5-8	ASSLHSTIPDTQY
TRBV3-1	ASSQGPRPEGNTIY
TRBV25-1	ASSNSGEGGNTIY
TRBV4-1	ASSQVPSHEQY
TRBV20-1	STGTGEQY
TRBV28	ASAQIRTGAADTQY
TRBV4-2	ASSQGTANLNTEAF
TRBV15	ATRRGYLAGGPGGELF
TRBV7-9	ASSSDRGRARETQY